This T cell receptor beta chain was recovered during a study of lymphopenia after photon versus proton radiotherapy. General study results and limits: In patients who died, overall survival fell as post-nadir TCR diversity dropped more. Under photons, naive T cells and diversity fell while effector/memory populations rose.

The germline V gene has CDR1 SEHNR and CDR2 FQNEAQ (reference sequence). With 1 base clipped from V and 2 bases from J, the junction kept 5 bases outside the gene matches. This CDR3 has 15 residues. TCRdb's table, derived via immunoSEQ multiplex PCR, lists solely in-frame clones and lacks some. The table has about 68,000 clones, roughly 93% seen once. On this clone itself: What it binds is unknown.

This sequence was found in a woman between 65 and 79 years old with pancreatic cancer. Material: peripheral blood, obtained from a patient treated with photon-based radiotherapy. The chain couples TRBV7-9 to TRBJ2-7; 7 bases map to TRBD2. CDR3 sequence reads: CASSLVGAGAYEQYF. The CDR3 nucleotides are TGTGCCAGCAGCTTAGTTGGGGCGGGAGCCTACGAGCAGTACTTC.